This T cell receptor beta chain stems from a study of graft-versus-host responses after intestinal transplantation. On the study more broadly: Isolated intestinal, liver-intestinal, or multivisceral transplants had been given to the recipients.

Details on this clone: Its antigen remains unidentified.

Whole-study results and caveats: High graft-versus-host to host-versus-graft clonal ratios were seen in allografts of patients with graft-donor T cell macrochimerism. The study associated peak circulating GvH clone levels with early post-transplant HvG declines.

Generated by immunoSEQ multiplex PCR, the TCRdb table keeps only in-frame clones and is missing some. The data hold about 2,000 clones, with over 75% observed a single time. V lost 3 bases and J lost 3, with 5 bases in between. There are 12 residues in the CDR3. CDR1 and CDR2 from the germline V gene are MGHDK and SYGVNS. Lymphocytes (intraepithelial and lamina propria) were released by processing the graft tissue. The TCR comes from a human patient who received an intestinal transplant, so some T cells may come from the graft donor. Material: ileum tissue, obtained 12 days after intestinal transplant. The V gene is TRBV25-1, the J gene TRBJ2-5, with D possibly TRBD1 on 5 matching bases. CDR3 region: CASSEDKETQYF. The CDR3 DNA is TGTGCCAGCAGTGAGGACAAAGAGACCCAGTACTTC.